The entry below gives a single T cell receptor (beta chain) sequence along with its context. The antigen is not known. The CDR3 spans 16 residues. J gave up 10 bases and V 5 bases, and 18 bases lay outside the gene matches. This sample is part of a study of response to subunit inactivated influenza vaccine. General observations from the study: It was the authors' suggestion that each seasonal influenza vaccination recruits few new T cells.

MiXCR was run by TCRdb on the RT-PCR reads, yielding one entry per CDR3 protein. The table includes hundreds of thousands of distinct CDR3 sequences, 10% to 15% detected once. The source of this sequence is a middle-aged man who received an inactivated influenza vaccine. The gene calls are TRBV12-3 or TRBV12-4 and TRBJ1-1; 8 positions match TRBD1. The sequences come from PBMCs from blood, collected roughly 6 weeks after vaccination. The DNA of the CDR3 is TGTGCCAGCAGTCTATACGGGACAGGAACACAACGTAGAGCTTTCTTT. Translation: CASSLYGTGTQRRAFF.